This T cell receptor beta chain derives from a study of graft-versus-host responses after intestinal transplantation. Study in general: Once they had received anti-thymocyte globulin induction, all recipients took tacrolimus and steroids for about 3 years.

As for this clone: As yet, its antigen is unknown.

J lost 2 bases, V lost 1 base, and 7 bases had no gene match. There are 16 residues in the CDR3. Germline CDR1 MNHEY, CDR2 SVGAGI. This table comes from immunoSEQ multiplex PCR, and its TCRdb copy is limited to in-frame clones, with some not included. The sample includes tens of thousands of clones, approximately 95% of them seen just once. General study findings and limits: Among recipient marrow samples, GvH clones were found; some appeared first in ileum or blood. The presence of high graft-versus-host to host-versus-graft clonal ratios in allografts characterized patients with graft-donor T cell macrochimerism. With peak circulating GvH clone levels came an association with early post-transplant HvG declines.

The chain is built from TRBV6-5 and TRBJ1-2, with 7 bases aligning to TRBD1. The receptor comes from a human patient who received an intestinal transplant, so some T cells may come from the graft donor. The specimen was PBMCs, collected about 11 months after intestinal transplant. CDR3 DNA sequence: TGTGCCAGCAGTTACTACCGTCCGGGACAGAACTATGGCTACACCTTC. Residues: CASSYYRPGQNYGYTF.